The 13 T cell receptor beta chains below were found in one sample sequenced in a study of radiotherapy plus CTLA-4 blockade in lung cancer. TCRdb's copy holds only in-frame clones and misses some; the assay was immunoSEQ multiplex PCR. The sample shows 81,000 or so clones, roughly 86% of them seen only once. The sample consisted of peripheral blood, taken from a patient treated with radiotherapy plus ipilimumab. The origin of the receptors is a human donor with non-small cell lung cancer who had stable disease on radiotherapy plus ipilimumab.

The V call is TRBV5-4, the J call TRBJ2-2; D might be TRBD2 (5 bases). Germline CDR1 reads SGHNT; CDR2 reads YYREEE (reference sequence). The V end was cut by 3 bases, the J end by 6 bases, with 12 bases between. The CDR3 is 14 amino acids. CDR3 sequence: CASSSGLKPGELFF. The CDR3 DNA follows: TGTGCCAGCAGCTCTGGACTGAAGCCCGGGGAGCTGTTTTTT.

The chain has TRBV5-1 and TRBJ2-5, with 7 positions matching TRBD2. The assigned J gene may be wrong: the sequence end matches TRBJ2-7 better. The germline gives CDR1 SGHRS, CDR2 YFSETQ. There are 16 residues in the CDR3. CDR3 sequence (DNA): TGCGCCAGCAGCTTGGGGGCTAGCGGACCGACCTACGAGCAGTACTTC. Residues: CASSLGASGPTYEQYF.

V and J are TRBV5-1 and TRBJ1-4; D perhaps matches TRBD1 (6 bases). The CDR3 runs to 14 residues. Per the germline V gene, CDR1 is SGHRS and CDR2 is YFSETQ. The V end lost 1 base, the J end lost 8 bases, and 12 bases lay between the germline ends. As DNA, the CDR3 is TGCGCCAGCAGCTTGAGGGGGACGACCGAAAAACTGTTTTTT. This encodes CASSLRGTTEKLFF.

The V gene is TRBV30, the J gene TRBJ1-5; 9 nucleotides align to TRBD1. Germline V gene data show CDR1 as GTSNPN and CDR2 as SVGIG (reference sequence). V lost 5 bases, J lost 4 bases, and 6 bases stayed unmatched. The CDR3 loop spans 14 amino acids. CDR3 nucleotide sequence: TGTGCCTGGCAAAACGGACAGGGGAATCAGCCCCAGCATTTT. Its translation: CAWQNGQGNQPQHF. Complete variable domain (other parts from reference TRBV30 and TRBJ1-5): SQTIHQWPATLVQPVGSPLSLECTVEGTSNPNLYWYRQAAGRGLQLLFYSVGIGQISSEVPQNLSASRPQDRQFILSSKKLLLSDSGFYLCAWQNGQGNQPQHFGDGTRLSIL.

V gene TRBV7-2 combines with J gene TRBJ2-3; D is undetermined. There are 11 residues in the CDR3. V lost 8 bases, J lost 2 bases, and 5 bases lay in between. Germline assignment: CDR1 SGHTA and CDR2 FQGNSA. The CDR3 DNA follows: TGTGCCAGCTCCCTCACAGATACGCAGTATTTT. Protein sequence: CASSLTDTQYF.

The J gene is TRBJ2-3, the V gene TRBV9; the match to TRBD2 covers 11 bases. The CDR3 is made up of 16 amino acids. Unmatched junction bases numbered 4, after V lost 4 bases and J lost 0 bases. Germline V gene lookup returns CDR1 SGDLS and CDR2 YYNGEE. The CDR3 protein is CASSYSGRASTDTQYF. The DNA for the CDR3 is TGTGCCAGCAGCTATAGCGGGAGGGCTAGCACAGATACGCAGTATTTT.

This sequence joins TRBV18 and TRBJ2-1; possible D gene TRBD2, 5 bases. Germline V lookup: CDR1 KGHSH, CDR2 LQKENI. This CDR3 comprises 14 residues. V dropped 1 base and J dropped 4 bases, with 8 bases sitting between them. The CDR3 bases are TGTGCCAGCTCACCACTTAGGACTTACAATGAGCAGTTCTTC. Its translation is CASSPLRTYNEQFF. The full variable domain, its missing parts supplied by reference TRBV18 and TRBJ2-1, is NAGVMQNPRHLVRRRGQEARLRCSPMKGHSHVYWYRQLPEEGLKFMVYLQKENIIDESGMPKERFSAEFPKEGPSILRIQQVVRGDSAAYFCASSPLRTYNEQFFGPGTRLTVL.

This clone came up a few times. The chain links TRBV11-2 to TRBJ2-1; weak D call: TRBD1 (5 bases). The V gene's germline CDR1 is SGHAT and CDR2 FQNNGV. Trimming stripped 0 bases from V and 12 bases from J, with 12 bases between. The CDR3 contains 13 residues. The CDR3 bases are TGTGCCAGCAGCTTAGAAAGGGCGCAGGGGCAGTTCTTC. Encoded protein: CASSLERAQGQFF.

This CDR3 reads CASSSLPRQGRETQYF. CDR3 DNA: TGTGCCAGCAGCTCACTACCTAGACAGGGAAGGGAGACCCAGTACTTC. The chain links TRBV7-2 to TRBJ2-5, with TRBD1 matching over 7 bases. This CDR3 contains 16 residues. The V gene end was trimmed by 4 bases and the J gene end by 5 bases; junction bases not matched to a gene: 13. Germline V gene data show CDR1 as SGHTA and CDR2 as FQGNSA. Full variable domain (outside the CDR3, taken from reference TRBV7-2 and TRBJ2-5): GAGVSQSPSNKVTEKGKDVELRCDPISGHTALYWYRQSLGQGLEFLIYFQGNSAPDKSGLPSDRFSAERTGGSVSTLTIQRTQQEDSAVYLCASSSLPRQGRETQYFGPGTRLLVL.

In DNA, the CDR3 is TGCGCCAGCAGCTTCACCGGCACAGATACGCAGTATTTT. This translates into CASSFTGTDTQYF. V is TRBV5-1 and J is TRBJ2-3; unclear D gene. V shed 2 bases and J shed 1 base, with 5 bases lying between them. This CDR3 has 13 residues. Germline CDR1 is SGHRS and CDR2 is YFSETQ.

The V and J genes are TRBV29-1 and TRBJ2-7; D is unresolved. The germline V gene has CDR1 SQVTM and CDR2 ANQGSEA. This CDR3 has 14 amino acids. Trimming shortened V by 1 base and J by 0 bases, and 10 bases separated the two germline ends. Here the CDR3 reads CSVEVPGSSYEQYF. The CDR3 DNA follows: TGCAGCGTTGAAGTGCCAGGCAGCTCCTACGAGCAGTACTTC.

The CDR3 region has the DNA TGTGCCTGGGGGAGGGGGAATCCACCCCTCCACTTT. It yields the protein CAWGRGNPPLHF. The chain has TRBV30 and TRBJ1-6; D may be TRBD1 (6 bases). The CDR3 has 12 amino acids. The V end was cut by 5 bases, the J end by 11 bases, with 13 bases between. Germline loops: CDR1 GTSNPN, CDR2 SVGIG (reference sequence).

This chain connects TRBV6-5 to TRBJ1-5, with 9 bases identical to TRBD1. From germline, CDR1 is MNHEY and CDR2 SVGAGI. V gave up 5 bases and J gave up 1 base; unmatched junction bases: 3. The CDR3 is 15 amino acids. CDR3 residues: CASSRQGVSNQPQHF. CDR3 bases: TGTGCCAGCAGTAGACAGGGGGTAAGCAATCAGCCCCAGCATTTT.